The TCR beta chain under discussion was sequenced for a study of blood T cells in healthy people across ages. The use of a sample-barcoded 5' primer and a J-beta primer mix characterized a second PCR of about 7 to 12 cycles. Paired-end reads containing CDR3 totaled no fewer than 3 million for each sample. TCRdb independently ran MiXCR on the 5' RACE reads; one entry per CDR3 protein. The table records fewer than 1.5 million distinct CDR3 sequences, roughly 45% of them present only once. V trimming: 10 bases; J trimming: 5 bases; junction bases outside the gene matches: 4. This CDR3 contains 13 residues. From germline, CDR1 is ENHRY and CDR2 SYGVKD.

This clonotype was sampled from a woman younger than 35 in good health. Material for sequencing was blood. The gene calls are TRBV10-3 and TRBJ2-7; 14 bases fit TRBD2. The CDR3 nucleotides are TGTGCCACTCGACTAGCGGGAGGGGACGAGCAGTACTTC. Amino acids: CATRLAGGDEQYF.